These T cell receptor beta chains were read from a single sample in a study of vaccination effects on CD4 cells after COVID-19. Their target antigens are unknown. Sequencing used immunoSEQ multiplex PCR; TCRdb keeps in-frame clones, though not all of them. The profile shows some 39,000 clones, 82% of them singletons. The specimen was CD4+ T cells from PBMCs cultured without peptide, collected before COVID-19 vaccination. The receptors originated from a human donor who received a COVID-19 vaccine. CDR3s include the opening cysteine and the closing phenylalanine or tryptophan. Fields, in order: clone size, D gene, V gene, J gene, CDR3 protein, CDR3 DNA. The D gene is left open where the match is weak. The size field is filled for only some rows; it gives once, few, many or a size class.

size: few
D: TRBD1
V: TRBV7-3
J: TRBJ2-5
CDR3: CASSLGTGGKETQYF
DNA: TGTGCCAGCAGCTTAGGGACAGGGGGCAAAGAGACCCAGTACTTC

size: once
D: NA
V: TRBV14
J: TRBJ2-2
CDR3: CASSQGYNTGELFF
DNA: TGTGCCAGCAGCCAAGGGTATAACACCGGGGAGCTGTTTTTT

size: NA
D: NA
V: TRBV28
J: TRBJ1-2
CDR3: CAIIEDSPYGYTF
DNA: TGTGCCATTATTGAGGACAGTCCCTATGGCTACACCTTC

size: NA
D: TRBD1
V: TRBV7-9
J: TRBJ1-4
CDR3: CASSLNPRDRGGTNEKLFF
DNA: TGTGCCAGCAGCCTAAACCCCCGGGACAGGGGTGGAACTAATGAAAAACTGTTTTTT

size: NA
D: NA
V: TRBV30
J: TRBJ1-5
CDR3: CAWSESPAGPKTNQPQHF
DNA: TGTGCCTGGAGTGAATCCCCAGCGGGACCAAAAACCAATCAGCCCCAGCATTTT

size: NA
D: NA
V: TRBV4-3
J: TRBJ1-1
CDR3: CASSLRRGEGEAFF
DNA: TGCGCCAGCAGCCTCCGCCGGGGAGAGGGTGAAGCTTTCTTT

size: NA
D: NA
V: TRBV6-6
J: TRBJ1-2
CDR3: CASQDILNYGYTF
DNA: TGTGCCAGCCAGGACATACTAAACTATGGCTACACCTTC

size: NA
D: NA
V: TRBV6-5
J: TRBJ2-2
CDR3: CASSTRTGNTGELFF
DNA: TGTGCCAGCAGCACAAGGACGGGTAACACCGGGGAGCTGTTTTTT

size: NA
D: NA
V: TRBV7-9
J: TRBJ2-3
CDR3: CASSLGHSTDTQYF
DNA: TGTGCCAGCAGCTTGGGACACAGCACAGATACGCAGTATTTT

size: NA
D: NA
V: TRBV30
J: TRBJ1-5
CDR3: CAWSVGPTQPQHF
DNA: TGTGCCTGGAGTGTAGGCCCAACTCAGCCCCAGCATTTT

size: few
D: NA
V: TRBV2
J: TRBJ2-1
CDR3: CASSDLRGNEQFF
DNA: TGTGCCAGCAGTGACCTGAGGGGTAATGAGCAGTTCTTC

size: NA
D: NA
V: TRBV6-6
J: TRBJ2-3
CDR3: CASNRQFSTDTQYF
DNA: TGTGCCAGCAACCGACAGTTTAGCACAGATACGCAGTATTTT

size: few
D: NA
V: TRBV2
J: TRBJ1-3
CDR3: CASRFDSGPGNTIYF
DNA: TGTGCCAGCAGGTTCGACTCGGGACCTGGAAACACCATATATTTT

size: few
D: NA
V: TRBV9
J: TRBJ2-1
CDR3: CASKQRPAVGEQFF
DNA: TGTGCCAGCAAGCAGCGGCCGGCGGTAGGTGAGCAGTTCTTC

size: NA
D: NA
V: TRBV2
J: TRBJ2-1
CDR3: CASSPGQSSYNEQFF
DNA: TGTGCCAGCAGCCCTGGACAGAGCTCCTACAATGAGCAGTTCTTC

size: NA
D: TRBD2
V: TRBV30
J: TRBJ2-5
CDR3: CAWTAGQETQYF
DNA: TGTGCCTGGACAGCGGGGCAAGAGACCCAGTACTTC

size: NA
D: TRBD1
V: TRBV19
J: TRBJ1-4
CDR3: CASAGTGTIKLFF
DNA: TGTGCCAGTGCCGGGACAGGGACAATAAAACTGTTTTTT

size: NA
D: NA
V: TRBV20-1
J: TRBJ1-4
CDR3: CSASRGAPGEKLFF
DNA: TGCAGTGCTAGTCGGGGGGCGCCGGGTGAAAAACTGTTTTTT

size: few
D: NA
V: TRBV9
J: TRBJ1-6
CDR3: CASSAWGRRKPLHF
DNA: TGTGCCAGCAGCGCCTGGGGACGGAGAAAGCCCCTCCACTTT

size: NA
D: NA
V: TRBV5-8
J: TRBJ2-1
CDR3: CASRLYGAPTFEQFF
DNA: TGTGCCAGCAGGCTCTATGGGGCCCCGACTTTTGAGCAGTTCTTC

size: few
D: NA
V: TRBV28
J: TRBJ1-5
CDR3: CASSLSLQGQPQHF
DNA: TGTGCCAGCAGCCTAAGCCTACAGGGCCAGCCCCAGCATTTT

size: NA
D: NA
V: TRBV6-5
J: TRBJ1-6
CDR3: CASSTQHNSPLHF
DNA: TGTGCCAGCAGTACGCAACATAATTCACCCCTCCACTTT

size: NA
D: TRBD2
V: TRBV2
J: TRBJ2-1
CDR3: CASSVSGTSGGGNEQFF
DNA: TGTGCCAGCAGTGTTTCCGGGACTAGCGGGGGGGGCAATGAGCAGTTCTTC

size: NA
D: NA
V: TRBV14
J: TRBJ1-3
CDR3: CASSQEGAGNTIYF
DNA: TGTGCCAGCAGCCAAGAGGGGGCTGGAAACACCATATATTTT

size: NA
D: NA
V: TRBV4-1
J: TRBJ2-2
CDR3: CASSQVERVRTGELFF
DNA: TGCGCCAGCAGCCAAGTGGAAAGGGTGCGGACCGGGGAGCTGTTTTTT

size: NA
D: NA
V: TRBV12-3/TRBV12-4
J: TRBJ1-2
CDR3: CASSSEREGYTF
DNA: TGTGCCAGCAGTTCAGAAAGAGAGGGCTACACCTTC

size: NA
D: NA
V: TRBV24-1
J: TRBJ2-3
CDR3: CATSDPTGLSTDTQYF
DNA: TGTGCCACCAGTGATCCGACAGGTCTCAGCACAGATACGCAGTATTTT

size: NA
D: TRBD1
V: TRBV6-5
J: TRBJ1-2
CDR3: CASRETGFAGYTF
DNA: TGTGCCAGCAGGGAGACAGGGTTTGCTGGCTACACCTTC

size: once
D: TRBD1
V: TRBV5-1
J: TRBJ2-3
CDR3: CASSFRTGATDTQYF
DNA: TGCGCCAGCAGCTTCAGGACAGGTGCCACAGATACGCAGTATTTT

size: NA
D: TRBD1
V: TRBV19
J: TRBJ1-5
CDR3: CASSIFTGTGGTQPQHF
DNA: TGTGCCAGTAGTATATTTACCGGGACAGGGGGCACTCAGCCCCAGCATTTT

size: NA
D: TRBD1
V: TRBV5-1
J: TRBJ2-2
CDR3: CASSLGPGGHTGELFF
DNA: TGCGCCAGCAGCTTGGGGCCAGGGGGACACACCGGGGAGCTGTTTTTT

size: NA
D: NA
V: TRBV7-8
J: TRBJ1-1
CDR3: CATRHRDNSDRKAFF
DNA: TGTGCCACGCGCCACCGGGACAATTCCGACCGAAAAGCTTTCTTT

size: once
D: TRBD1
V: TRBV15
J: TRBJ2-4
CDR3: CATRRTGGEGNIQYF
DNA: TGTGCCACCAGGCGGACAGGGGGCGAGGGAAACATTCAGTACTTC

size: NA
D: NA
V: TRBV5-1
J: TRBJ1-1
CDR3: CASSFSMPGGTEAFF
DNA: TGCGCCAGCAGCTTTAGTATGCCCGGGGGCACTGAAGCTTTCTTT

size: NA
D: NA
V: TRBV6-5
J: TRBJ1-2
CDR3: CASSYGSGRGRGGYTF
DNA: TGTGCCAGCAGTTACGGGTCGGGCAGGGGCCGGGGTGGCTACACCTTC

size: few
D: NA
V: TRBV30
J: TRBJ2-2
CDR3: CAWRVHTGELFF
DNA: TGTGCCTGGAGGGTACACACCGGGGAGCTGTTTTTT

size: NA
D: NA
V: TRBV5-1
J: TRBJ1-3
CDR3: CASSLTASGNTIYF
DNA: TGCGCCAGCAGCTTGACCGCCTCTGGAAACACCATATATTTT

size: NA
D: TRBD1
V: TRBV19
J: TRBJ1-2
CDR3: CASSTQGSGYGYTF
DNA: TGTGCCAGTAGTACACAGGGGTCGGGCTATGGCTACACCTTC

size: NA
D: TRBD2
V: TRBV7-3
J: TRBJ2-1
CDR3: CASSHGTSGGGSSYNEQFF
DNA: TGTGCCAGCAGCCATGGGACTAGCGGGGGGGGGAGCTCCTACAATGAGCAGTTCTTC

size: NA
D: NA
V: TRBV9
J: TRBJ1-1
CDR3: CASSPQVQGSLTEAFF
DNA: TGTGCCAGCAGCCCCCAAGTACAGGGCTCTTTAACTGAAGCTTTCTTT

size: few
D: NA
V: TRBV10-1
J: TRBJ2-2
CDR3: CASSEHTPGELFF
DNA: TGCGCCAGCAGTGAGCACACCCCCGGGGAGCTGTTTTTT

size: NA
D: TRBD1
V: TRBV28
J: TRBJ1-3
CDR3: CASSADRGAGNTIYF
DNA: TGTGCCAGCAGTGCAGACAGGGGAGCGGGAAACACCATATATTTT

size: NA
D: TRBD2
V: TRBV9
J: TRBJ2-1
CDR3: CASSPRLFSGGAHEQFF
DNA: TGTGCCAGCAGCCCTCGACTTTTTAGCGGGGGGGCGCATGAGCAGTTCTTC

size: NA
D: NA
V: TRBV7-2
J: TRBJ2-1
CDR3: CASSLDGSYNEQFF
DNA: TGTGCCAGCAGCTTAGACGGCTCCTACAATGAGCAGTTCTTC

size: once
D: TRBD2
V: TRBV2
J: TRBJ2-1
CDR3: CASMDGSGGDEQFF
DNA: TGTGCCAGCATGGATGGTAGCGGGGGTGATGAGCAGTTCTTC

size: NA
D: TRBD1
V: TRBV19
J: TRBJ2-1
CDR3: CASSQRTGSYNEQFF
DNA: TGTGCCAGTAGTCAGCGGACAGGTTCCTACAATGAGCAGTTCTTC

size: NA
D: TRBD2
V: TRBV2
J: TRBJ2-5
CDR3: CASRTSGRETQYF
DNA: TGTGCCAGCAGGACTAGCGGGCGGGAGACCCAGTACTTC

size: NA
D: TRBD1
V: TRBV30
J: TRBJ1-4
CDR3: CASTTQGTNEKLFF
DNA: TGTGCCTCTACGACACAGGGGACTAATGAAAAACTGTTTTTT

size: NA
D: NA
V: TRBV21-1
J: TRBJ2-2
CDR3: CASSKTQGVGTGELFF
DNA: TGTGCCAGCAGCAAGACCCAGGGGGTCGGGACCGGGGAGCTGTTTTTT

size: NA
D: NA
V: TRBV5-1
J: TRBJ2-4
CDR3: CASSLGQGSGNIQYF
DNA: TGCGCCAGCAGCTTGGGGCAGGGAAGCGGAAACATTCAGTACTTC